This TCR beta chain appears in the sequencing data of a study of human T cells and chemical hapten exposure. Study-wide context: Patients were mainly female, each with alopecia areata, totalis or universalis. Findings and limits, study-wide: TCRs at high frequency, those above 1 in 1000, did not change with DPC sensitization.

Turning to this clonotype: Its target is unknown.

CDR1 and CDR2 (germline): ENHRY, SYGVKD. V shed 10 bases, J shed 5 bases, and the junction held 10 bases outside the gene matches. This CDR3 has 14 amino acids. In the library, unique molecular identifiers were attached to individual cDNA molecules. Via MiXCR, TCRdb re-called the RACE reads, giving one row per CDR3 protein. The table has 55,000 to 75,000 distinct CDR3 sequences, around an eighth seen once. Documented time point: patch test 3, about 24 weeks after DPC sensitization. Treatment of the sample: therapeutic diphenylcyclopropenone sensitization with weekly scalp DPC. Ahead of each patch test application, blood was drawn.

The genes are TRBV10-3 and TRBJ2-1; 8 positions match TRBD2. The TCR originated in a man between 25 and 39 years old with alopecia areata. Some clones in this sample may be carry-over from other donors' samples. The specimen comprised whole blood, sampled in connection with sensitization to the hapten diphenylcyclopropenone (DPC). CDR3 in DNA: TGTGCCACCACGGGACTAGGTACTGACAATGAGCAGTTCTTC. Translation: CATTGLGTDNEQFF.